This entry is about one TCR beta chain. This may stem from a read error, because a much larger clone lies one nucleotide away. This sample was taken from a study of breast tumors, draining lymph nodes, adjacent tissues. MiXCR was run by TCRdb on the multiplex PCR reads, yielding one entry per CDR3 protein. Altogether around 230,000 distinct CDR3 sequences are present, approximately 31% being singletons, with the ten largest covering approximately 1.4%. V was trimmed by 6 bases and J by 9 bases, leaving 21 bases between them. The CDR3 sequence is 14 residues long. Germline values: CDR1 DFQATT, CDR2 SNEGSKA (reference sequence). Axillary draining lymph nodes of breast cancer patients supplied the node samples.

The V and J genes are TRBV20-1 and TRBJ2-1; tentative D call: TRBD2 (6 bases). This TCR was recovered from a female donor with breast cancer. Some clones in this sample may be carry-over from other donors' samples. Material for sequencing was axillary lymph node tissue. The CDR3 coding sequence is TGCAGTGCCCTAGATCGGGCTAGCGTACCTGAGCAGTTCTTC. Translating gives CSALDRASVPEQFF.